A selection of T cell receptor beta chains follows, all from one sample in a study of blood T cell repertoires in COVID-19. TCRdb keeps only in-frame clones here, not all; method: immunoSEQ multiplex PCR. The sample lists some 300,000 clones, nearly 90% occurring once. Material for sequencing was PBMCs or T cells enriched from blood (not recorded which). The receptors here all came from a woman aged 50 to 60 who had been exposed to COVID-19. CDR3s include the opening cysteine and the closing phenylalanine or tryptophan. D genes are given only for firm matches. Not all rows give a size; the values are once, few, many and, for expanded clones, a class.

CDR3aa: CASSLLGQGYEQYF; CDR3nt: TGTGCCAGCAGCTTACTGGGACAGGGCTACGAGCAGTACTTC; d_gene: TRBD1; abundance: NA; v_gene: TRBV7-9; j_gene: TRBJ2-7
CDR3aa: CSVRLDPSSYEQYF; CDR3nt: TGCAGCGTTCGCCTAGACCCGAGCTCCTACGAGCAGTACTTC; d_gene: NA; abundance: NA; v_gene: TRBV29-1; j_gene: TRBJ2-7
CDR3aa: CASSDYRGEPYEQYF; CDR3nt: TGCGCCAGCAGCGACTACAGGGGGGAGCCGTACGAGCAGTACTTC; d_gene: TRBD1; abundance: NA; v_gene: TRBV5-1; j_gene: TRBJ2-7
CDR3aa: CASSPANRGNTEAFF; CDR3nt: TGTGCCAGCAGTCCCGCCAACAGGGGGAATACTGAAGCTTTCTTT; d_gene: TRBD1; abundance: NA; v_gene: TRBV6-5; j_gene: TRBJ1-1
CDR3aa: CASSVISGPTDTQYF; CDR3nt: TGTGCCAGCAGCGTAATTAGCGGTCCCACAGATACGCAGTATTTT; d_gene: NA; abundance: NA; v_gene: TRBV9; j_gene: TRBJ2-3
CDR3aa: CATQQGEAFF; CDR3nt: TGTGCCACCCAACAGGGTGAAGCTTTCTTT; d_gene: NA; abundance: once; v_gene: TRBV19; j_gene: TRBJ1-1
CDR3aa: CASSQGQSYTEAFF; CDR3nt: TGTGCCAGCAGCCAAGGACAGTCATACACTGAAGCTTTCTTT; d_gene: NA; abundance: NA; v_gene: TRBV3-1/TRBV3-2; j_gene: TRBJ1-1
CDR3aa: CASASTLLSEAFF; CDR3nt: TGTGCCAGCGCTTCAACTTTACTCTCAGAAGCTTTCTTT; d_gene: NA; abundance: NA; v_gene: TRBV27; j_gene: TRBJ1-1
CDR3aa: CASSEERAQYF; CDR3nt: TGTGCCAGCAGTGAAGAACGGGCCCAGTACTTC; d_gene: NA; abundance: NA; v_gene: TRBV2; j_gene: TRBJ2-5
CDR3aa: CASSLSVSGYTF; CDR3nt: TGTGCCAGCAGCTTGTCAGTCTCTGGCTACACCTTC; d_gene: NA; abundance: NA; v_gene: TRBV7-9; j_gene: TRBJ1-2
CDR3aa: CAWSSPLSPLHF; CDR3nt: TGTGCCTGGAGTTCCCCTTTGTCACCCCTCCACTTT; d_gene: NA; abundance: NA; v_gene: TRBV30; j_gene: TRBJ1-6
CDR3aa: CASSKIIQGKTYNEQFF; CDR3nt: TGTGCCAGCAGCAAAATTATCCAGGGGAAAACCTACAATGAGCAGTTCTTC; d_gene: NA; abundance: few; v_gene: TRBV5-6; j_gene: TRBJ2-1
CDR3aa: CSASSSARATEAFF; CDR3nt: TGCAGTGCTAGTTCCTCGGCACGAGCGACTGAAGCTTTCTTT; d_gene: NA; abundance: once; v_gene: TRBV20-1; j_gene: TRBJ1-1
CDR3aa: CASSRTGFTGELFF; CDR3nt: TGTGCCAGCAGCCGTACAGGGTTCACCGGGGAGCTGTTTTTT; d_gene: NA; abundance: NA; v_gene: TRBV11-3; j_gene: TRBJ2-2
CDR3aa: CASSLDRYTEAFF; CDR3nt: TGTGCCAGCAGCCTCGACAGGTACACTGAAGCTTTCTTT; d_gene: NA; abundance: NA; v_gene: TRBV3-1/TRBV3-2; j_gene: TRBJ1-1
CDR3aa: CASSQEQGGSYEQYF; CDR3nt: TGTGCCAGCAGCCAAGAGCAAGGGGGCTCCTACGAGCAGTACTTC; d_gene: NA; abundance: NA; v_gene: TRBV4-2; j_gene: TRBJ2-7
CDR3aa: CASSEETSGGQETQYF; CDR3nt: TGTGCCAGCAGTGAAGAGACTAGCGGGGGCCAAGAGACCCAGTACTTC; d_gene: TRBD2; abundance: NA; v_gene: TRBV2; j_gene: TRBJ2-5
CDR3aa: CSASPGSGETQYF; CDR3nt: TGCAGTGCTAGTCCTGGGAGTGGGGAGACCCAGTACTTC; d_gene: NA; abundance: NA; v_gene: TRBV20-1; j_gene: TRBJ2-5
CDR3aa: CASSIGGTWQETQYF; CDR3nt: TGTGCCAGTAGTATAGGAGGTACCTGGCAAGAGACCCAGTACTTC; d_gene: NA; abundance: NA; v_gene: TRBV19; j_gene: TRBJ2-5
CDR3aa: CASSQGNRGYNSPLHF; CDR3nt: TGCGCCAGCAGCCAAGGTAACAGGGGGTATAATTCACCCCTCCACTTT; d_gene: TRBD1; abundance: NA; v_gene: TRBV4-1; j_gene: TRBJ1-6
CDR3aa: CASSIQDRGDQPQHF; CDR3nt: TGTGCCAGTAGTATCCAGGACAGGGGCGATCAGCCCCAGCATTTT; d_gene: TRBD1; abundance: NA; v_gene: TRBV19; j_gene: TRBJ1-5
CDR3aa: CAARRSGSSYNEQFF; CDR3nt: TGTGCCGCGCGCAGAAGCGGGAGCTCCTACAATGAGCAGTTCTTC; d_gene: TRBD2; abundance: few; v_gene: TRBV19; j_gene: TRBJ2-1
CDR3aa: CASSQRDRGQRGYTF; CDR3nt: TGTGCCAGCAGCCAAAGGGACAGGGGGCAAAGAGGCTACACCTTC; d_gene: TRBD1; abundance: NA; v_gene: TRBV3-1/TRBV3-2; j_gene: TRBJ1-2
CDR3aa: CASRQPRTGKRDTEAFF; CDR3nt: TGCGCCAGCAGACAACCCCGGACAGGGAAAAGAGACACTGAAGCTTTCTTT; d_gene: TRBD1; abundance: few; v_gene: TRBV4-1; j_gene: TRBJ1-1
CDR3aa: CSVSLAGELFF; CDR3nt: TGCAGCGTCTCTTTAGCCGGGGAGCTGTTTTTT; d_gene: NA; abundance: NA; v_gene: TRBV29-1; j_gene: TRBJ2-2
CDR3aa: CASSVTGNTEAFF; CDR3nt: TGTGCCAGCAGCGTAACAGGAAACACTGAAGCTTTCTTT; d_gene: NA; abundance: few; v_gene: TRBV2; j_gene: TRBJ1-1
CDR3aa: CASSEGTVRPQIYGYTF; CDR3nt: TGTGCCAGCAGTGAAGGGACAGTAAGGCCCCAAATCTATGGCTACACCTTC; d_gene: NA; abundance: NA; v_gene: TRBV6-1; j_gene: TRBJ1-2
CDR3aa: CAWSVGAGPSYEQYF; CDR3nt: TGTGCCTGGAGTGTAGGGGCAGGTCCCTCCTACGAGCAGTACTTC; d_gene: NA; abundance: NA; v_gene: TRBV30; j_gene: TRBJ2-7
CDR3aa: CASRTDSDTQYF; CDR3nt: TGTGCCAGCAGAACTGATTCGGATACGCAGTATTTT; d_gene: NA; abundance: NA; v_gene: TRBV12-3/TRBV12-4; j_gene: TRBJ2-3
CDR3aa: CASTPRITTNEKLFF; CDR3nt: TGTGCCAGCACCCCGCGGATAACAACTAATGAAAAACTGTTTTTT; d_gene: NA; abundance: NA; v_gene: TRBV2; j_gene: TRBJ1-4
CDR3aa: CASSVPRGHEQFF; CDR3nt: TGTGCCAGCAGTGTTCCCAGGGGACATGAGCAGTTCTTC; d_gene: NA; abundance: once; v_gene: TRBV27; j_gene: TRBJ2-1
CDR3aa: CASSEFGLHRNEQYF; CDR3nt: TGCGCCAGCAGTGAATTTGGCCTCCACAGGAACGAGCAGTACTTC; d_gene: NA; abundance: NA; v_gene: TRBV10-1; j_gene: TRBJ2-7
CDR3aa: CASSLTGYNQPQHF; CDR3nt: TGTGCCAGCAGCCTAACGGGGTATAATCAGCCCCAGCATTTT; d_gene: NA; abundance: NA; v_gene: TRBV7-8; j_gene: TRBJ1-5
CDR3aa: CASSFGYGYTF; CDR3nt: TGTGCCAGCAGCTTCGGTTATGGCTACACCTTC; d_gene: NA; abundance: once; v_gene: TRBV7-2; j_gene: TRBJ1-2
CDR3aa: CASSRTGGAEEQFF; CDR3nt: TGCGCCAGCAGCCGGACAGGGGGCGCGGAGGAGCAGTTCTTC; d_gene: TRBD1; abundance: NA; v_gene: TRBV4-1; j_gene: TRBJ2-1
CDR3aa: CASSLVNNEQFF; CDR3nt: TGTGCCAGCAGCTTGGTAAATAATGAGCAGTTCTTC; d_gene: NA; abundance: NA; v_gene: TRBV5-4; j_gene: TRBJ2-1
CDR3aa: CAGKPEGGNQPQHF; CDR3nt: TGTGCCGGTAAGCCCGAGGGGGGCAATCAGCCCCAGCATTTT; d_gene: NA; abundance: NA; v_gene: TRBV2; j_gene: TRBJ1-5
CDR3aa: CASSLGQGTSYNSPLHF; CDR3nt: TGCGCCAGCAGCTTAGGACAGGGGACGTCCTATAATTCACCCCTCCACTTT; d_gene: TRBD1; abundance: NA; v_gene: TRBV5-1; j_gene: TRBJ1-6
CDR3aa: CASSGGDSNQPQHF; CDR3nt: TGTGCCAGCAGTGGAGGAGATAGCAATCAGCCCCAGCATTTT; d_gene: NA; abundance: NA; v_gene: TRBV2; j_gene: TRBJ1-5
CDR3aa: CASSHLIGTGAGELFF; CDR3nt: TGTGCCAGCAGCCATCTCATAGGGACAGGGGCCGGGGAGCTGTTTTTT; d_gene: TRBD1; abundance: NA; v_gene: TRBV7-9; j_gene: TRBJ2-2
CDR3aa: CASSPDINYGYTF; CDR3nt: TGTGCCAGCAGCCCGGACATCAACTATGGCTACACCTTC; d_gene: NA; abundance: NA; v_gene: TRBV12-3/TRBV12-4; j_gene: TRBJ1-2
CDR3aa: CASSHNPHEQFF; CDR3nt: TGTGCCAGCAGCCACAATCCCCATGAGCAGTTCTTC; d_gene: NA; abundance: NA; v_gene: TRBV7-9; j_gene: TRBJ2-1
CDR3aa: CASSIAGTGHGYTF; CDR3nt: TGTGCCAGTAGTATAGCCGGGACAGGGCACGGCTACACCTTC; d_gene: TRBD1; abundance: NA; v_gene: TRBV19; j_gene: TRBJ1-2
CDR3aa: CASSPDRGIDPTQHF; CDR3nt: TGTGCCAGCTCACCAGACAGGGGGATTGATCCGACCCAGCATTTT; d_gene: TRBD1; abundance: NA; v_gene: TRBV18; j_gene: TRBJ1-5
CDR3aa: CASSIRQGSNEQFF; CDR3nt: TGCGCCAGCAGCATTCGACAGGGAAGCAATGAGCAGTTCTTC; d_gene: TRBD1; abundance: NA; v_gene: TRBV5-1; j_gene: TRBJ2-1
CDR3aa: CASETSGGPNTGELFF; CDR3nt: TGCGCCAGCGAGACTAGCGGGGGCCCTAACACCGGGGAGCTGTTTTTT; d_gene: TRBD2; abundance: NA; v_gene: TRBV10-1; j_gene: TRBJ2-2
CDR3aa: CASDRGDRSSGANVLTF; CDR3nt: TGCGCCAGCGACAGGGGGGACAGATCCTCTGGGGCCAACGTCCTGACTTTC; d_gene: TRBD1; abundance: NA; v_gene: TRBV5-1; j_gene: TRBJ2-6
CDR3aa: CASRSRGGQGTDTQYF; CDR3nt: TGTGCCAGCAGATCCCGGGGGGGGCAGGGCACAGATACGCAGTATTTT; d_gene: TRBD2; abundance: NA; v_gene: TRBV28; j_gene: TRBJ2-3
CDR3aa: CATSRGSGAQETQYF; CDR3nt: TGTGCCACCAGCAGAGGTAGCGGGGCCCAAGAGACCCAGTACTTC; d_gene: TRBD2; abundance: NA; v_gene: TRBV15; j_gene: TRBJ2-5
CDR3aa: CASSRTGLPNTGELFF; CDR3nt: TGTGCCAGCAGCCGGACGGGACTACCTAACACCGGGGAGCTGTTTTTT; d_gene: TRBD2; abundance: once; v_gene: TRBV7-2; j_gene: TRBJ2-2